The text below deals with one TCR beta chain. The antigen remains unidentified. The data stem from a study of cytomegalovirus exposure and HLA in healthy donors. Notes on the study in general: Published work reported that the classifier diagnosed cytomegalovirus status with high specificity and sensitivity. In a later analysis, compared with equally common non-associated chains, HLA-associated beta chains were more expanded. The study flagged 150 to 200 TCR beta chains as cytomegalovirus-associated.

CDR1 is SGHNT and CDR2 is YYREEE in the germline V gene (reference sequence). The ends lost 3 bases at V and 1 base at J; junction bases unmatched: 2. The CDR3 sequence is 16 residues long. PCR amplification relied on 60 Vbeta primers (plus 13 Jbeta primers). Some clones are missing from TCRdb's copy, which holds only in-frame ones; the method was immunoSEQ multiplex PCR. This sample contains about 130,000 clones. This receptor was identified in a woman in her 40s in good health and CMV-seropositive. Input material: PBMCs. The chain has TRBV5-4 and TRBJ2-2, with TRBD2 matching 11 bases. The CDR3 region is CASSSGLAGNTGELFF. The CDR3 region has the DNA TGTGCCAGCAGCTCCGGACTAGCGGGGAACACCGGGGAGCTGTTTTTT.